This record covers a single T cell receptor (beta chain). The antigen is unknown. The data stem from a study of cytomegalovirus exposure and HLA in healthy donors. Germline V lookup: CDR1 SGHVS, CDR2 FNYEAQ. Trimming at V came to 3 bases and at J to 6 bases, leaving 3 bases not matched to a gene. The CDR3 totals 13 residues. General study points: Productive status was seen about 90% or about 30% of the time for most TCR beta V segments in an earlier analysis. A cluster of highly shared sequence variants was likely a sequencing artifact. Analyzed later, most CMV-associated TCR beta chains appeared HLA-restricted. Several V segments, TRBV6-2 and TRBV6-3 among them, could not be told apart and were dropped.

The PCR had 60 Vbeta and 13 Jbeta primers. Using immunoSEQ multiplex PCR, the repertoire was profiled, and TCRdb retains in-frame clones only, with some absent. The sample records under 150,000 clones, more than 65% being singletons. This sequence was found in a man aged 50-59 years in good health and CMV-seronegative. Material: PBMCs. The chain is built from TRBV7-6 and TRBJ1-2; TRBD1 matches 8 bases. The CDR3: CASSFTTGDGYTF. CDR3 sequence (DNA): TGTGCCAGCAGCTTTACGACAGGGGATGGCTACACCTTC.